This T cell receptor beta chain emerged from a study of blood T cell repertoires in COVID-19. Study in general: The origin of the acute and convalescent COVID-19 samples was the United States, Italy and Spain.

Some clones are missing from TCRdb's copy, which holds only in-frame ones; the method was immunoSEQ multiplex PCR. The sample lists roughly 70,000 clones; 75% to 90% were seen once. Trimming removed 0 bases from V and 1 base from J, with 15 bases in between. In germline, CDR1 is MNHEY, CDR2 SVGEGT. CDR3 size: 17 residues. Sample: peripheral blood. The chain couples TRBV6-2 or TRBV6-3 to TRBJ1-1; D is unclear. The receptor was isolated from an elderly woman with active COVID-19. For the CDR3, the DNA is TGTGCCAGCAGTTACTCGTGGCAGAATTTCAAGAACACTGAAGCTTTCTTT. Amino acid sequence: CASSYSWQNFKNTEAFF.